This T cell receptor (beta chain) is drawn from a study of T cells in localized non-small cell lung cancer. Study results and limitations: Those with higher blood T cell density had longer overall survival.

Atypia-free adjacent lung came from at least 2 cm beyond the tumor margin. The V gene end was trimmed by 3 bases and the J gene end by 3 bases; junction bases not matched to a gene: 6. This CDR3 is built from 15 residues. CDR1 and CDR2 from the germline V gene are SGHNT and YENEEA. TCRdb's table, derived via immunoSEQ multiplex PCR, lists solely in-frame clones and lacks some. This sample has roughly 1,300 clones, with about 20% found just once. To note about this clone: Its antigen is currently unknown.

The genes are TRBV11-3 and TRBJ1-1, with 8 bases aligning to TRBD1. Sequenced material: normal lung tissue next to the tumor, taken before any cancer treatment. This receptor was identified in a man between 35 and 75 years old with stage III squamous cell lung carcinoma. CDR3 nucleotide sequence: TGTGCCAGCAGCTTTCAGGGGGCGAGGGACACTGAAGCTTTCTTT. It specifies CASSFQGARDTEAFF. The full variable domain, with the rest looked up from reference TRBV11-3 and TRBJ1-1, is EAGVVQSPRYKIIEKKQPVAFWCNPISGHNTLYWYLQNLGQGPELLIRYENEEAVDDSQLPKDRFSAERLKGVDSTLKIQPAELGDSAVYLCASSFQGARDTEAFFGQGTRLTVV.